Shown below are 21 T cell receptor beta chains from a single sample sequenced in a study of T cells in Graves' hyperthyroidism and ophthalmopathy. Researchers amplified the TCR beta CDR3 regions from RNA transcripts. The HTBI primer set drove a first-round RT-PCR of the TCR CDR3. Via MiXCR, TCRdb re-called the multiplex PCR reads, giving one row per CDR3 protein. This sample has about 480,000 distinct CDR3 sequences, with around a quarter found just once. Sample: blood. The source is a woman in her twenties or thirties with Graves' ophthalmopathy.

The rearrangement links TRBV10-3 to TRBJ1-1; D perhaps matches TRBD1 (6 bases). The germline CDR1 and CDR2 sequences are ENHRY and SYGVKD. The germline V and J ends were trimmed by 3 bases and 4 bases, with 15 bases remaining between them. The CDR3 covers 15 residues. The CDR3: CAISDHRVGGTEAFF. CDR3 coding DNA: TGTGCCATCAGTGACCACAGGGTCGGGGGCACTGAAGCTTTCTTT.

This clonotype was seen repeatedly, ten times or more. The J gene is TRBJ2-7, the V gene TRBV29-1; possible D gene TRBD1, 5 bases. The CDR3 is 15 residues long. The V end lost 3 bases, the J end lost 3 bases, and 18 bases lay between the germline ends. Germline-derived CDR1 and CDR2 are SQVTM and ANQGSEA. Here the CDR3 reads CSVDLAGHGVYEQYF. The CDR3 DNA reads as TGCAGCGTTGATCTCGCTGGACACGGAGTCTACGAGCAGTACTTC.

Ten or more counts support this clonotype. The CDR3, as DNA: TGCGCCAGCAGCCACCCAGGGGCAGGGCAGGGCGGCTACACCTTC. It is translated as CASSHPGAGQGGYTF. The J gene is TRBJ1-2, the V gene TRBV4-1, with D possibly TRBD1 on 6 matching bases. Trimming removed 3 bases from V and 8 bases from J, with 19 bases in between. The V gene's germline CDR1 is MGHRA and CDR2 YSYEKL. The CDR3 length is 15 residues.

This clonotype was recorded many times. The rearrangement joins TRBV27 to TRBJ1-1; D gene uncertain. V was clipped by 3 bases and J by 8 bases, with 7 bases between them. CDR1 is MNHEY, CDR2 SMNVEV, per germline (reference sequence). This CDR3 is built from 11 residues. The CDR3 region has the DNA TGTGCCAGCAGTTTTCGTCAGGAAGCTTTCTTT. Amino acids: CASSFRQEAFF.

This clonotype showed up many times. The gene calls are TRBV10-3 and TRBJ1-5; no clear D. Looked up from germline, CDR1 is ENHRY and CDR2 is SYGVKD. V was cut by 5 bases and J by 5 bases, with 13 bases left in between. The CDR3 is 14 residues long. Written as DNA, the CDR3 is TGTGCCATCAGTTCAGCCACCGTTGATCAGCCCCAGCATTTT. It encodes CAISSATVDQPQHF.

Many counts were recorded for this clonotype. CDR3 DNA sequence: TGCAGCGTTGGTGGGACAGACGATGGCTACACCTTC. Its translation is CSVGGTDDGYTF. This chain joins TRBV29-1 and TRBJ1-2, with 7 bases that match TRBD1. Germline V gives CDR1 SQVTM, CDR2 ANQGSEA. V lost 4 bases, J lost 6 bases, and 5 bases stayed unmatched. The CDR3 totals 12 residues.

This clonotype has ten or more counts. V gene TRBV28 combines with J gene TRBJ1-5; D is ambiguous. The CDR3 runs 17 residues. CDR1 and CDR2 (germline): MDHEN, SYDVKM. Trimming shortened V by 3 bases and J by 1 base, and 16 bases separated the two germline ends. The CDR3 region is CASSLSVSGKSNQPQHF. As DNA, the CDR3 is TGTGCCAGCAGTTTGAGCGTGTCGGGGAAGAGCAATCAGCCCCAGCATTTT.

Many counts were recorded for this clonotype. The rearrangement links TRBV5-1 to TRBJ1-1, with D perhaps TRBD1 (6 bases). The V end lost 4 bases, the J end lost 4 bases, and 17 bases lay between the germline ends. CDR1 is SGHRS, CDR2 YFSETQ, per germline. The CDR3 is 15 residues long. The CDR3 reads CASSGIGGRGTEAFF. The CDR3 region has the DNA TGCGCCAGCAGCGGGATCGGGGGGCGGGGCACTGAAGCTTTCTTT.

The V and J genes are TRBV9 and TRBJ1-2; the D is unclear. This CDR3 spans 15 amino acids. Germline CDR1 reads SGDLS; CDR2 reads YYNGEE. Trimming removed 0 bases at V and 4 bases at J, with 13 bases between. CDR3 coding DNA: TGTGCCAGCAGCGTAGAGCCCCGCCCCCTCTATGGCTACACCTTC. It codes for CASSVEPRPLYGYTF.

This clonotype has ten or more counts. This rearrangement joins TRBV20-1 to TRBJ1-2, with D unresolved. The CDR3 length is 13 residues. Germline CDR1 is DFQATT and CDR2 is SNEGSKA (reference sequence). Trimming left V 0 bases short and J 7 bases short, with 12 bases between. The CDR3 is CSARDPSGAGYTF. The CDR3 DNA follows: TGCAGTGCTAGAGATCCGTCGGGTGCTGGCTACACCTTC.

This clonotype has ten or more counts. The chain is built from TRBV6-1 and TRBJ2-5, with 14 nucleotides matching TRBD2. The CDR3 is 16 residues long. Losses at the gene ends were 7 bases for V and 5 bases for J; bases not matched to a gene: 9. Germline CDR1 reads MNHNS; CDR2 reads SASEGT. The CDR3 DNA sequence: TGTGCCAGCACCCCGACTAGCGGGGGGGCATGGGAGACCCAGTACTTC. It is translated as CASTPTSGGAWETQYF.

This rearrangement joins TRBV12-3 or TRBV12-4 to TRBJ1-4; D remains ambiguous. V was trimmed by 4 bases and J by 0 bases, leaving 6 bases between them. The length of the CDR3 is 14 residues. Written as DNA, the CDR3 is TGTGCCAGCAGTTCCGGTGCAACTAATGAAAAACTGTTTTTT. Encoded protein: CASSSGATNEKLFF.

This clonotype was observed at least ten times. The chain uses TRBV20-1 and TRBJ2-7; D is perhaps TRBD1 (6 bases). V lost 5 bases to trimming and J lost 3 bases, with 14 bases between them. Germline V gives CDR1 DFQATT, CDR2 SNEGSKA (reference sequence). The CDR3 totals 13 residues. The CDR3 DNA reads TGCAGTGCTGGGCAACAGGGATTCTACGAGCAGTACTTC. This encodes CSAGQQGFYEQYF.

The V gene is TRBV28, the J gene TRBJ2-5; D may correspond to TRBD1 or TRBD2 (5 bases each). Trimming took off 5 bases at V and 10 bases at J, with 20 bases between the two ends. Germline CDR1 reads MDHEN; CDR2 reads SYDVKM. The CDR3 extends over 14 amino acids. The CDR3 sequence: CASSPTELQEGQYF. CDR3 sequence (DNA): TGTGCCAGCAGTCCGACAGAACTTCAAGAGGGCCAGTACTTC.

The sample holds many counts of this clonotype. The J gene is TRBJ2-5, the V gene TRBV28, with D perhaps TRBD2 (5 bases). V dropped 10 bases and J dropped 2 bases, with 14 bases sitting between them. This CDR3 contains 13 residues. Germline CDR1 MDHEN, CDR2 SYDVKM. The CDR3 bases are TGTGCCACCGTTAGTGGAGGTCAAGAGACCCAGTACTTC. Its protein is CATVSGGQETQYF.

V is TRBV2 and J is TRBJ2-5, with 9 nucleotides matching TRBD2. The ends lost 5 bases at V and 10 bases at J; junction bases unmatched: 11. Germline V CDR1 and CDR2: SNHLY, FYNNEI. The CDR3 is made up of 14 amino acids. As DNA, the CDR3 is TGTGCCAGCAGTCGAAGGGCGGGGGGGCTGGTCCAGTACTTC. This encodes CASSRRAGGLVQYF.

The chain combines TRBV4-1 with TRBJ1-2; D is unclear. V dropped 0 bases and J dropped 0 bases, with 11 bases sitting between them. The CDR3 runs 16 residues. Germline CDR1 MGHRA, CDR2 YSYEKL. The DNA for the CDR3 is TGCGCCAGCAGCCAAGATATGGAGGAAGCTAACTATGGCTACACCTTC. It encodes CASSQDMEEANYGYTF.

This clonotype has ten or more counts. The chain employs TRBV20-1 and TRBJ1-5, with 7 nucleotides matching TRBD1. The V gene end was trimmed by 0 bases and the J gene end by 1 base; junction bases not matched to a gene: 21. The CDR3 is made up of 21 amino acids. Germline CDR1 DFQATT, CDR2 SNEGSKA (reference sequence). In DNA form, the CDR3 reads TGCAGTGCTAGAGATACGTTCGAGTTGAGGGGGCCTCTGTGGAGCAATCAGCCCCAGCATTTT. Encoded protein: CSARDTFELRGPLWSNQPQHF.

The CDR3 sequence: CASSLNRESTEAFF. For the CDR3, the DNA is TGTGCCAGCAGCTTAAACAGGGAAAGCACTGAAGCTTTCTTT. The chain joins TRBV7-2 to TRBJ1-1; D is perhaps TRBD1 (6 bases). Germline V gene lookup returns CDR1 SGHTA and CDR2 FQGNSA. The CDR3 consists of 14 residues. V was shortened by 2 bases and J by 4 bases, with 11 bases between the two germline ends.

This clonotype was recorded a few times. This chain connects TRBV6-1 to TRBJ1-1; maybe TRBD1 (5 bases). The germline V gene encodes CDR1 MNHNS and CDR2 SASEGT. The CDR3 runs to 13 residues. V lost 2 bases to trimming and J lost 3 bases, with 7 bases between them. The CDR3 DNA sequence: TGTGCCAGCAGTGAAAAGGGGCACACTGAAGCTTTCTTT. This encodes CASSEKGHTEAFF.

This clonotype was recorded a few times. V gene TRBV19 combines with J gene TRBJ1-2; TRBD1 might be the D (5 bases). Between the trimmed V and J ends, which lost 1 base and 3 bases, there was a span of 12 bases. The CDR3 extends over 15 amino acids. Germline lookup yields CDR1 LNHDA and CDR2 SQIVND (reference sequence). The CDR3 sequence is CASSIAGQGYYGYTF. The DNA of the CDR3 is TGTGCCAGTAGTATAGCTGGGCAGGGATACTATGGCTACACCTTC.